Shown below are 4 T cell receptor beta chains from a single sample sequenced in a study of relationships among human T cell subsets. From mRNA, alpha and beta CDR3 regions were amplified using semiquantitative ARM-PCR. In ARM-PCR, communal superprimers followed tagged nested gene-specific primers for exponential amplification. TCRdb re-derived calls from the multiplex PCR reads in MiXCR, one entry per CDR3 protein. The sample shows about 15,000 distinct CDR3 sequences, approximately 56% of them seen only once. The sample comprised total T cells sorted from blood. These receptors were collected from a man aged 40-50 years in good health.

The chain uses TRBV4-2 and TRBJ1-2, with 7 bases fitting TRBD1. The CDR3 runs to 15 residues. V gave up 0 bases and J gave up 4 bases; unmatched junction bases: 5. Per germline, CDR1 LGHNA and CDR2 YNFKEQ. DNA for the CDR3: TGTGCCAGCAGCCAAGAAGGACAGGCAACCTATGGCTACACCTTC. Residues: CASSQEGQATYGYTF.

The sample holds a few counts of this clonotype. The chain joins TRBV29-1 to TRBJ1-1; D not resolved. V was clipped by 2 bases and J by 1 base, with 8 bases between them. CDR3 length: 13 residues. From germline, CDR1 is SQVTM and CDR2 ANQGSEA. CDR3 in DNA: TGCAGCGTTGAAAGGCCTTCGAACACTGAAGCTTTCTTT. Translating gives CSVERPSNTEAFF.

This clonotype appeared a single time. The V and J genes are TRBV20-1 and TRBJ2-1; TRBD2 agrees at 8 bases. J was trimmed by 7 bases and V by 3 bases; bases with no gene match: 5. CDR3 length equals 13 residues. Germline loops: CDR1 DFQATT, CDR2 SNEGSKA (reference sequence). CDR3 in DNA: TGCAGTGCTAGCGGGAGGGCCAAGAATGAGCAGTTCTTC. Amino acid sequence: CSASGRAKNEQFF.

The chain recombines TRBV14 with TRBJ2-7, with 9 bases lining up with TRBD1. With V trimmed by 6 bases and J by 5 bases, 11 bases remained unmatched. The germline CDR1 and CDR2 sequences are SGHDN and FVKESK. This CDR3 is built from 15 residues. Here the CDR3 reads CASSLGGTGTHEQYF. Written as DNA, the CDR3 is TGTGCCAGCAGTCTTGGAGGGACAGGGACCCACGAGCAGTACTTC.